The T cell receptor (beta chain) described here comes from a study of blood T cell repertoires in COVID-19. For the study at large: The study drew acute and convalescent COVID-19 samples from the United States, Italy and Spain. In each case, the material was cDNA or gDNA derived from T cells, B-cell-depleted T cells, or PBMCs.

As originally analysed: It was from reference gene primer amplification that nucleated cell counts were estimated. Sequencing was performed with immunoSEQ multiplex PCR; in TCRdb, only in-frame clones are kept and a portion is missing. That table is the source of V, J and clone size, and D and trimming were worked out from the DNA. The sample shows approximately 410,000 clones, just over 85% of them seen only once. This CDR3 spans 16 amino acids. Losses at the gene ends were 0 bases for V and 3 bases for J; bases not matched to a gene: 6. CDR1 is LGHNA, CDR2 YNFKEQ, per germline. The rearrangement uses TRBV4-2 and TRBJ1-1; 8 nucleotides agree with TRBD1. The TCR was taken from a young woman with active or convalescent COVID-19. The sample taken for sequencing was peripheral blood. The CDR3 here is CASSQDRQGTYTEAFF. CDR3 DNA: TGTGCCAGCAGCCAAGATCGACAGGGGACATACACTGAAGCTTTCTTT.